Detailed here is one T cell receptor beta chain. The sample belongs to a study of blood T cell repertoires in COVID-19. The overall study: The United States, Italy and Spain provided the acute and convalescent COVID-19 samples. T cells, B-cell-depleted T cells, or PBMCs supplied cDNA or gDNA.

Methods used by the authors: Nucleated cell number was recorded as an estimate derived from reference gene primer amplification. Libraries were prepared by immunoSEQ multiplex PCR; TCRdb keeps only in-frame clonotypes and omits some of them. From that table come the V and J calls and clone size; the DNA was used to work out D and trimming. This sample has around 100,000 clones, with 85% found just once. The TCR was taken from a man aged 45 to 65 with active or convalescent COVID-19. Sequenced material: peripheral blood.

This CDR3 reads CASSQALAGVAYNEQFF. CDR3 sequence (DNA): TGTGCCAGCAGCCAAGCACTAGCGGGAGTTGCCTACAATGAGCAGTTCTTC. The J gene is TRBJ2-1, the V gene TRBV3-1 (or the pseudogene TRBV3-2); 11 bases match TRBD2. J gave up 2 bases and V 1 base, and 4 bases lay outside the gene matches. The CDR3 is 17 amino acids. CDR1 and CDR2 from the germline V gene are LGHDT and YNNKEL (reference sequence).